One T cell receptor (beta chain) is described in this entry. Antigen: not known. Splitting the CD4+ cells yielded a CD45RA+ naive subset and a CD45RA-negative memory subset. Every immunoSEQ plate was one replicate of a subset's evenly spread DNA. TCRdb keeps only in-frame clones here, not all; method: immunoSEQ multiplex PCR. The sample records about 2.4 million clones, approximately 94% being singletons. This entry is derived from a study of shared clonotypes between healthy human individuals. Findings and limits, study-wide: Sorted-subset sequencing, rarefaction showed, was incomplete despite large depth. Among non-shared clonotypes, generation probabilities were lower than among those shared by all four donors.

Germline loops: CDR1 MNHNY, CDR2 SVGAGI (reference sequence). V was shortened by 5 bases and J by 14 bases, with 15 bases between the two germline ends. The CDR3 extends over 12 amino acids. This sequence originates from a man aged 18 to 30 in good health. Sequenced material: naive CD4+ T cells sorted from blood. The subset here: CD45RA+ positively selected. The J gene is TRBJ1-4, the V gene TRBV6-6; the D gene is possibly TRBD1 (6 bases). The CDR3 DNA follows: TGTGCCAGCAGTGATCAGGGGTCTGTGCTGTTTTTT. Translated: CASSDQGSVLFF.